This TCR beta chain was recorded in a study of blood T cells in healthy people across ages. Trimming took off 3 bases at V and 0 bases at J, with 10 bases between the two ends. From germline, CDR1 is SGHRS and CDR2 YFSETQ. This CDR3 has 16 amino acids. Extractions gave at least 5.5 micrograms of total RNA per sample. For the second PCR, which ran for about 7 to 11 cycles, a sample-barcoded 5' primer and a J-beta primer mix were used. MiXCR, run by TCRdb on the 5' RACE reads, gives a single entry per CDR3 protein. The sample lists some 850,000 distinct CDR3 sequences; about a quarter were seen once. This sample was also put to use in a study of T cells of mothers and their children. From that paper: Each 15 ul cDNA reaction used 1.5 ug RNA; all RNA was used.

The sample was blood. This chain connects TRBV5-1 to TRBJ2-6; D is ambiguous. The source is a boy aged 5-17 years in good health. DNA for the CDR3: TGCGCCAGCAGCTCACCAGTGAGCTCTGGGGCCAACGTCCTGACTTTC. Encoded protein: CASSSPVSSGANVLTF.